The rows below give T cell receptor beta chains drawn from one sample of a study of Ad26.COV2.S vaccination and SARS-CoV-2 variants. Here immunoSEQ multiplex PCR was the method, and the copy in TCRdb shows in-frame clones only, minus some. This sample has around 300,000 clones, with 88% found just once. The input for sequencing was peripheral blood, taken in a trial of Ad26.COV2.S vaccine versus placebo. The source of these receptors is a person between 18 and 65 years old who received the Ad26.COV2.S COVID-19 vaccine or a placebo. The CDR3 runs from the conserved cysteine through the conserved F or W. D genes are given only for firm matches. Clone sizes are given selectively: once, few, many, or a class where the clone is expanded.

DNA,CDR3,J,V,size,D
TGTGCCAGCAGTGGACAAGAGACCCAGTACTTC,CASSGQETQYF,TRBJ2-5,TRBV12-3/TRBV12-4,-,-
TGTGCCAGCAGTGAATCGCGGAGTTATGGCTACACCTTC,CASSESRSYGYTF,TRBJ1-2,TRBV25-1,-,-
TGTGCCAGCAGCTTGGCGTTCTCCTTAGCCCACACAGATACGCAGTATTTT,CASSLAFSLAHTDTQYF,TRBJ2-3,TRBV5-6,-,-
TGTGCCAGCAGTGAAGTAGGGAGCAATCAGCCCCAGCATTTT,CASSEVGSNQPQHF,TRBJ1-5,TRBV6-1,-,-
TGTGCCAGCAGCTTAGGGCTAGCGGGAGTAGGAGATACGCAGTATTTT,CASSLGLAGVGDTQYF,TRBJ2-3,TRBV7-7,-,TRBD2
TGTGCCAGCAGTCAGGGGGCGGAATACGGCTACACCTTC,CASSQGAEYGYTF,TRBJ1-2,TRBV6-5,-,TRBD1
TGTGCCAGCAGCTTAGACAACTACGAGCAGTACTTC,CASSLDNYEQYF,TRBJ2-7,TRBV11-3,-,-
TGTGCCAGCAGCTATACTAGCACAGATACGCAGTATTTT,CASSYTSTDTQYF,TRBJ2-3,TRBV7-2,-,-
TGTGCCTGGAGAATCACAGGGGGCCTCTCCTACGAGCAGTACTTC,CAWRITGGLSYEQYF,TRBJ2-7,TRBV30,-,TRBD1
TGTGCCAGCAGAGCCAATAGGGGGCCCGCGACCGGGGAGCTGTTTTTT,CASRANRGPATGELFF,TRBJ2-2,TRBV7-2,-,TRBD1
TGTGCCAGCAGCTTGGCAGGGAATGAAGCTTTCTTT,CASSLAGNEAFF,TRBJ1-1,TRBV5-6,-,-
TGCGCCAGCAGCTTAACACGGGAGGGTTCCTACAATGAGCAGTTCTTC,CASSLTREGSYNEQFF,TRBJ2-1,TRBV5-1,-,TRBD2
TGTGCCAGCAGCCGCGGGGACGCAACTAATGAAAAACTGTTTTTT,CASSRGDATNEKLFF,TRBJ1-4,TRBV6-6,-,-
TGCGCCAGCAGAGTGGGGGGATACGCGGGTGGCTACACCTTC,CASRVGGYAGGYTF,TRBJ1-2,TRBV10-2,many,-
TGTGCCAGCAGCCCAGGCAGTGCTCGATGGGATGAGCAGTTCTTC,CASSPGSARWDEQFF,TRBJ2-1,TRBV7-2,-,-
TGTGCCTGGAGTTTACAGGGGGGAGAGACCCAGTACTTC,CAWSLQGGETQYF,TRBJ2-5,TRBV30,-,TRBD1
TGTGCCAGCAGTTTAGGCAGGGTTGAAAAACTGTTTTTT,CASSLGRVEKLFF,TRBJ1-4,TRBV28,-,-
TGTGCCAGCAGCTCTGAGCGATACAATGAGCAGTTCTTC,CASSSERYNEQFF,TRBJ2-1,TRBV11-2,-,-
TGTGCCAGCAGTTACTCGTCAGCCGGGACCCGAGATACGCAGTATTTT,CASSYSSAGTRDTQYF,TRBJ2-3,TRBV6-6,-,-
TGTGCCAGCAGCTTGACCCATACCTACAATGAGCAGTTCTTC,CASSLTHTYNEQFF,TRBJ2-1,TRBV7-9,-,-
TGTGCCAGCAGAGGCCCCGGGACAGGGGCAAATGAGCAGTTCTTC,CASRGPGTGANEQFF,TRBJ2-1,TRBV7-2,-,TRBD1
TGCAGCGTTGACTGGGGTGAGCAGTTCTTC,CSVDWGEQFF,TRBJ2-1,TRBV29-1,-,-